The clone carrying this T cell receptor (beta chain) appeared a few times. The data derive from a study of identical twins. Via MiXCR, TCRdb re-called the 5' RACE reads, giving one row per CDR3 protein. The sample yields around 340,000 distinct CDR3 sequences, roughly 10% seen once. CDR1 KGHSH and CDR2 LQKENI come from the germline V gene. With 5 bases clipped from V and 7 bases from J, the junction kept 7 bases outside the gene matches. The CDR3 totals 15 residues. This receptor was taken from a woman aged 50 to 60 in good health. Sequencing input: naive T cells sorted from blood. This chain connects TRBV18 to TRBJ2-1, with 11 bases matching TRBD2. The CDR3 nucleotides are TGTGCCAGCTCAGGGGGACTAGCGGACGTTAATGAGCAGTTCTTC. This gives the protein CASSGGLADVNEQFF. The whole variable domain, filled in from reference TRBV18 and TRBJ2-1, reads NAGVMQNPRHLVRRRGQEARLRCSPMKGHSHVYWYRQLPEEGLKFMVYLQKENIIDESGMPKERFSAEFPKEGPSILRIQQVVRGDSAAYFCASSGGLADVNEQFFGPGTRLTVL.